The 21 T cell receptor beta chains below were found in one sample sequenced in a study of vaccination and CD4 T cells after COVID-19. The Oncomine TCR Beta short-read assay sequenced DNA from cultured CD4+ T cells. TCRdb re-called the PCR reads with MiXCR, one entry per CDR3 protein. Among around 25,000 distinct CDR3 sequences listed, roughly three fifths were seen once. These receptors' targets are unknown. As for treatment: roughly 10-day PBMC culture with coronavirus spike peptide pools or control peptides (ViraFEST assay). Here the sequenced sample was CD4+ T cells from blood, cultured in vitro, taken after SARS-CoV-2 vaccination. The receptors stem from a human donor who received a COVID-19 vaccine.

The genes are TRBV7-9 and TRBJ1-5; TRBD1 matches 9 bases. Unmatched junction bases numbered 11, after V lost 11 bases and J lost 0 bases. The CDR3 spans 16 residues. Looked up from germline, CDR1 is SEHNR and CDR2 is FQNEAQ (reference sequence). CDR3 bases: TGTGCCTGGAGTGTAAGACAGGGGGTTAGCAATCAGCCCCAGCATTTT. It specifies CAWSVRQGVSNQPQHF.

V usage is TRBV2 and J usage is TRBJ1-2; TRBD1 aligns across 7 bases. Germline-derived CDR1 and CDR2 are SNHLY and FYNNEI. CDR3 length: 13 amino acids. The V gene end was trimmed by 6 bases and the J gene end by 5 bases; junction bases not matched to a gene: 6. The CDR3 spells CASRGGSLYGYTF. The CDR3 DNA follows: TGTGCCAGCAGAGGGGGCTCCCTATATGGCTACACCTTC.

The chain has TRBV6-1 and TRBJ2-1, with TRBD2 matching 14 bases. This CDR3 region has 15 residues. Looked up from germline, CDR1 is MNHNS and CDR2 is SASEGT. The V gene end was trimmed by 6 bases and the J gene end by 10 bases; junction bases not matched to a gene: 8. CDR3 nucleotides: TGTGCCAGCAGCGTGACTAGCGGGGGGGCGGGCGAGCAGTTCTTC. This gives the protein CASSVTSGGAGEQFF.

The chain carries TRBV7-9 and TRBJ2-5; 9 bases are shared with TRBD2. Per germline, CDR1 SEHNR and CDR2 FQNEAQ (reference sequence). This CDR3 has 16 amino acids. Trimming removed 5 bases from V and 6 bases from J; junction bases left unmatched: 13. The CDR3 sequence: CASSPRSSGGWKTQYF. The CDR3 bases are TGTGCCAGCAGCCCCCGGAGTAGCGGGGGTTGGAAGACCCAGTACTTC.

The gene calls are TRBV6-1 and TRBJ2-3; D call uncertain. This CDR3 has 12 residues. The germline V gene encodes CDR1 MNHNS and CDR2 SASEGT. Trimming shortened V by 2 bases and J by 6 bases, and 6 bases separated the two germline ends. The DNA for the CDR3 is TGTGCCAGCAGTGAATTTCTGGATACGCAGTATTTT. It specifies CASSEFLDTQYF.

The V and J genes are TRBV20-1 and TRBJ2-5, with TRBD2 matching 9 bases. The CDR3 is made up of 15 amino acids. J was trimmed by 5 bases and V by 2 bases; bases with no gene match: 9. Germline-derived CDR1 and CDR2 are DFQATT and SNEGSKA (reference sequence). CDR3 sequence: CSARRSSGVGETQYF. The CDR3 region has the DNA TGCAGTGCTAGAAGGTCTAGCGGGGTGGGTGAGACCCAGTACTTC.

The J gene is TRBJ2-2, the V gene TRBV10-3; TRBD1 aligns across 8 bases. This CDR3 has 16 amino acids. CDR1 is ENHRY, CDR2 SYGVKD, per germline. J was trimmed by 5 bases and V by 2 bases; bases with no gene match: 7. CDR3 protein: CAISESQGAGTGELFF. CDR3 nucleotide sequence: TGTGCCATCAGTGAGAGTCAGGGGGCCGGAACCGGGGAGCTGTTTTTT.

The chain has TRBV2 and TRBJ2-7; TRBD2 matches at 7 bases. CDR1 is SNHLY and CDR2 is FYNNEI in the germline V gene. CDR3 length equals 15 residues. J lost 0 bases, V lost 4 bases, and 6 bases had no gene match. The CDR3 DNA reads as TGTGCCAGCAGTGTATCTAGCGGAGGCTCCTACGAGCAGTACTTC. It encodes CASSVSSGGSYEQYF. Filled out from reference TRBV2 and TRBJ2-7, the complete variable domain reads EPEVTQTPSHQVTQMGQEVILRCVPISNHLYFYWYRQILGQKVEFLVSFYNNEISEKSEIFDDQFSVERPDGSNFTLKIRSTKLEDSAMYFCASSVSSGGSYEQYFGPGTRLTVT.

V usage is TRBV12-5 and J usage is TRBJ1-1, with 10 bases identical to TRBD1. Trimming removed 6 bases from V and 3 bases from J; junction bases left unmatched: 4. Germline-derived CDR1 and CDR2 are LGHNT and FRNRAP. This CDR3 has 14 residues. CDR3: CASGTGGRHTEAFF. In nucleotides, the CDR3 is TGTGCTAGTGGGACAGGGGGCCGGCACACTGAAGCTTTCTTT.

V gene TRBV9 combines with J gene TRBJ1-2; possibly TRBD1 for D (6 bases). V dropped 1 base and J dropped 6 bases, with 13 bases sitting between them. Germline lookup yields CDR1 SGDLS and CDR2 YYNGEE. This CDR3 contains 14 residues. Here the CDR3 DNA reads TGTGCCAGCAGCGTACAACAGGGTACGCATGGCTACACCTTC. This translates into CASSVQQGTHGYTF.

This clonotype was observed a few times. The chain combines TRBV6-1 with TRBJ2-1; D perhaps matches TRBD2 (5 bases). Germline V lookup: CDR1 MNHNS, CDR2 SASEGT. V lost 8 bases and J lost 8, with 19 bases in between. The length of the CDR3 is 14 residues. Here the CDR3 reads CASLPGPQRDEQFF. For the CDR3, the DNA is TGTGCCAGCCTCCCCGGGCCCCAGAGGGATGAGCAGTTCTTC.

This clonotype appeared a few times. The J gene is TRBJ2-5, the V gene TRBV2; 8 bases line up with TRBD1. Germline V gene lookup returns CDR1 SNHLY and CDR2 FYNNEI. The junction had 5 bases not matched to a gene; V was cut back by 7 bases and J by 1 base. The CDR3 length is 14 residues. The CDR3: CASTWTGPQETQYF. CDR3 nucleotide sequence: TGTGCCAGCACCTGGACAGGGCCCCAAGAGACCCAGTACTTC.

J is TRBJ1-1 and V is TRBV5-5; 7 bases align to TRBD1. With V trimmed by 3 bases and J by 9 bases, 8 bases remained unmatched. Germline CDR1 reads SGHKS; CDR2 reads YYEKEE (reference sequence). The CDR3 is 13 residues long. The CDR3 is CASSSGQALQAFF. CDR3 sequence (DNA): TGTGCCAGCAGCTCAGGACAGGCTCTTCAAGCTTTCTTT.

This clonotype is medium-sized. The chain joins TRBV7-6 to TRBJ2-5, with 9 positions matching TRBD2. The CDR3 loop spans 13 amino acids. Germline values: CDR1 SGHVS, CDR2 FNYEAQ. The V segment lost 4 bases and the J segment 4 bases; nucleotides outside the gene matches: 1. Written as DNA, the CDR3 is TGTGCCAGCAGCTCGACTAGCGGAGAGACCCAGTACTTC. Amino acid sequence: CASSSTSGETQYF.

The chain joins TRBV19 to TRBJ1-2; maybe TRBD1 (5 bases). The CDR3 runs to 16 residues. V was clipped by 2 bases and J by 4 bases, with 17 bases between them. CDR1 is LNHDA and CDR2 is SQIVND in the germline V gene (reference sequence). Here the CDR3 reads CASSIMESGLSYGYTF. The CDR3 region has the DNA TGTGCCAGTAGTATAATGGAATCGGGGCTCAGCTATGGCTACACCTTC. The variable domain in full, completed from reference TRBV19 and TRBJ1-2, reads DGGITQSPKYLFRKEGQNVTLSCEQNLNHDAMYWYRQDPGQGLRLIYYSQIVNDFQKGDIAEGYSVSREKKESFPLTVTSAQKNPTAFYLCASSIMESGLSYGYTFGSGTRLTVV.

V gene TRBV28 combines with J gene TRBJ1-4; D gene ambiguous. Germline CDR1 is MDHEN and CDR2 is SYDVKM. The CDR3 loop spans 16 amino acids. Trimming took off 3 bases at V and 8 bases at J, with 19 bases between the two ends. The CDR3 reads CASSLEQVGGLEKLFF. The CDR3 region has the DNA TGTGCCAGCAGTTTGGAGCAGGTGGGCGGCCTGGAAAAACTGTTTTTT.

V is TRBV6-1 and J is TRBJ1-2; the D gene is possibly TRBD1 (5 bases). The V gene lost 7 bases and the J gene lost 5 bases, with 14 bases spanning the gap. The CDR3 length is 13 residues. Germline CDR1 reads MNHNS; CDR2 reads SASEGT. The CDR3 protein is CASIRDLGYGYTF. DNA of the CDR3: TGTGCCAGCATCAGGGATTTGGGATATGGCTACACCTTC.

This chain connects TRBV30 to TRBJ1-6, with a weak D call TRBD1 (6 bases). The CDR3 loop spans 15 amino acids. Trimming stripped 2 bases from V and 10 bases from J, with 18 bases between. The germline V gene has CDR1 GTSNPN and CDR2 SVGIG (reference sequence). DNA for the CDR3: TGTGCCTGGAGTCCTAGGACAGCACCCGGGTCACCCCTCCACTTT. This translates into CAWSPRTAPGSPLHF.

The chain carries TRBV7-6 and TRBJ2-5, with TRBD1 matching 8 bases. V trimming: 0 bases; J trimming: 1 base; junction bases outside the gene matches: 4. CDR1 is SGHVS, CDR2 FNYEAQ, per germline. The CDR3 runs to 16 residues. The CDR3 bases are TGTGCCAGCAGCTTAGCCGCTGGGACAGGCCAAGAGACCCAGTACTTC. Encoded protein: CASSLAAGTGQETQYF.

This chain connects TRBV6-1 to TRBJ1-2, with a possible D match to TRBD1 (5 bases). The V gene's germline CDR1 is MNHNS and CDR2 SASEGT. The CDR3 is made up of 13 amino acids. Trimming removed 2 bases at V and 4 bases at J, with 8 bases between. The CDR3 coding sequence is TGTGCCAGCAGTGAACAGGGCCCCTATGGCTACACCTTC. It codes for CASSEQGPYGYTF.

The V gene is TRBV27, the J gene TRBJ2-7, with TRBD1 matching 9 bases. V lost 6 bases to trimming and J lost 3 bases; unmatched junction nucleotides: 12. The CDR3 covers 16 residues. The V gene's germline CDR1 is MNHEY and CDR2 SMNVEV (reference sequence). The CDR3 coding sequence is TGTGCCAGCAGCCCAACTCCGGGACAGGGCCTCTACGAGCAGTACTTC. Translation: CASSPTPGQGLYEQYF.